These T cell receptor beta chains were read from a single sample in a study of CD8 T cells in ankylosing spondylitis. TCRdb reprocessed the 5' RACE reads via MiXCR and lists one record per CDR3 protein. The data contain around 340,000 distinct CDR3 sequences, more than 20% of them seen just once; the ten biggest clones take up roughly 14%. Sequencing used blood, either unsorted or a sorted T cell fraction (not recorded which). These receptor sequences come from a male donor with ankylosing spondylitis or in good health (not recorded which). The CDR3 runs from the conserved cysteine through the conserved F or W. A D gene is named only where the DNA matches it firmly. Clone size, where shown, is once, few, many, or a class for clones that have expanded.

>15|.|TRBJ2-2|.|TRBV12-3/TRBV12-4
TGTGCCAGCAGCTCACCGGACGATGGCACCGGGGAGCTGTTTTTT
CASSSPDDGTGELFF
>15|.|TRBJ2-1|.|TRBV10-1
TGCGCCAGCAGTGCGGGGCCCAGGGCCCGAAATGAGCAGTTCTTC
CASSAGPRARNEQFF
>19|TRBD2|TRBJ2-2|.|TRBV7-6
TGTGCCAGCAGCTTAAGGGGTCCAGCGGGGGAGACGAACACCGGGGAGCTGTTTTTT
CASSLRGPAGETNTGELFF
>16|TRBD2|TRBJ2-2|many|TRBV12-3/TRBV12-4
TGTGCCAGCAGTTTATACGGGGGGACGAACACCGGGGAGCTGTTTTTT
CASSLYGGTNTGELFF
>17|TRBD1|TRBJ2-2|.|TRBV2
TGTGCCAGCGATAAATCGGGACAGTCAATCAACACCGGGGAGCTGTTTTTT
CASDKSGQSINTGELFF
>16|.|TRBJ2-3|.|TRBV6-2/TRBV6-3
TGTGCCAGCAGTTACCCGAGGGAGACTCTCACAGATACGCAGTATTTT
CASSYPRETLTDTQYF
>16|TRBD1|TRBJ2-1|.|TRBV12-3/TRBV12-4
TGTGCCAGCAGTTCCCGGGACAGCAAACACTACAATGAGCAGTTCTTC
CASSSRDSKHYNEQFF
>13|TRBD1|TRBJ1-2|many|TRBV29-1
TGCAGCGTTGTAGGGGGCGGTGACTATGGCTACACCTTC
CSVVGGGDYGYTF
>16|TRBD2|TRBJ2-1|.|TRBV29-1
TGCAGCGTTGAAGATAGCATGGGTAGGGGAGGGAATGAGCAGTTCTTC
CSVEDSMGRGGNEQFF
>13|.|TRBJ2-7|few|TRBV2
TGTGCCAGCAACTTTGGTAGCTCCTACGAGCAGTACTTC
CASNFGSSYEQYF
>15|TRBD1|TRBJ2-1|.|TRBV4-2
TGTGCCAGCAGCCAAGATGGGGCAGGGGGCCTGGAAAGGTTCTTC
CASSQDGAGGLERFF
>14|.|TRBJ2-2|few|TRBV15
TGTGCCACCAGCTATATACGTGGGGCCGGGGAGCTGTTTTTT
CATSYIRGAGELFF
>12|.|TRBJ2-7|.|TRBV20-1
TGCAGTGCTAGACAACAGGGACACGAGCAGTACTTC
CSARQQGHEQYF
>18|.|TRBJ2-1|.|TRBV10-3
TGTGCCATCAGTGAGTTCACATCGTCTAGCAGCTCCTACAATGAGCAGTTCTTC
CAISEFTSSSSSYNEQFF
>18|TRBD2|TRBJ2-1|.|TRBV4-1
TGCGCCAGCAGCCAAGCCGCCTATGCGGGGGGTCGATACAATGAGCAGTTCTTC
CASSQAAYAGGRYNEQFF
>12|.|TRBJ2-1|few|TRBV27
TGTGCCAGCAGTTTATATGGTAATGAGCAGTTCTTC
CASSLYGNEQFF
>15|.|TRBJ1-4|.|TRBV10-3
TGTGCCACCACATCGAGCGAGGGGAGTAATGAAAAACTGTTTTTT
CATTSSEGSNEKLFF
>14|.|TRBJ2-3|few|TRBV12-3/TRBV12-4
TGTGCCAGCAGCCCGAACCGGGGAACAGATACGCAGTATTTT
CASSPNRGTDTQYF
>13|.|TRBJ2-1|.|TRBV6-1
TGTGCCAGCAGTGAACTAGCGATCAATGAGCAGTTCTTC
CASSELAINEQFF
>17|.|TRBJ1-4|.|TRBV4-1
TGCGCCAGCAGCCAAGAGCGCCCCCGACGGACTAATGAAAAACTGTTTTTT
CASSQERPRRTNEKLFF
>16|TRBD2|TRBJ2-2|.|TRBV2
TGTGCCAGCTGGCTAGCGGGGGGGAGGAACACCGGGGAGCTGTTTTTT
CASWLAGGRNTGELFF
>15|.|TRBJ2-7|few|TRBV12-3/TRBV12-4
TGTGCCAGCAGCTGGAAGTGGGGGGGCGAAGACGAGCAGTACTTC
CASSWKWGGEDEQYF
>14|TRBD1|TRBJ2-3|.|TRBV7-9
TGTGCCAGCAGCTTTACGACAGGGACAGATACGCAGTATTTT
CASSFTTGTDTQYF
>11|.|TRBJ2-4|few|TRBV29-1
TGCAGCGCCGAGAGGGAGTTCATTCAGTACTTC
CSAEREFIQYF
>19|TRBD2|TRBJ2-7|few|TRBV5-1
TGCGCCAGCAGCTTGGATCCTAGCGGGGGGCTCAGCCTCTCCTACGAGCAGTACTTC
CASSLDPSGGLSLSYEQYF
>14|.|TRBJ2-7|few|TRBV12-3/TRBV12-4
TGTGCCAGCAGTTTCGGGACACGGGGCTACGAGCAGTACTTC
CASSFGTRGYEQYF
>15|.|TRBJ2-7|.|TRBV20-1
TGCAGTGCTAGAGGTACCACAGGGCCATTCTACGAGCAGTACTTC
CSARGTTGPFYEQYF
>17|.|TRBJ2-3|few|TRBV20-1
TGCAGTGCTAGAGCGGGCCTATTAGCGGAATACACAGATACGCAGTATTTT
CSARAGLLAEYTDTQYF
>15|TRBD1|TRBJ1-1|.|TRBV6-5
TGTGCCAGCAGTTTGAGACAGGGAATGAACACTGAAGCTTTCTTT
CASSLRQGMNTEAFF
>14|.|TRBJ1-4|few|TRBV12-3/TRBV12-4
TGTGCCAGCAGCTCTATGGGGACTTTTGGAAAACTGTTTTTT
CASSSMGTFGKLFF
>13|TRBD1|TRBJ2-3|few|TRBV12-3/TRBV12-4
TGTGCCGCCGCGGGACAGGATGCAGATACGCAGTATTTT
CAAAGQDADTQYF
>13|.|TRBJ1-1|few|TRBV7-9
TGTGCCAGCAGCTTTGGCAGCCTCACTGAAGCTTTCTTT
CASSFGSLTEAFF
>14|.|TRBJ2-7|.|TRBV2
TGTGCCAGCAGTGGCGGGACGCAACTCTACGAGCAGTACTTC
CASSGGTQLYEQYF
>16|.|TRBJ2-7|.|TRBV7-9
TGTGCCAGCAGAATTGAAGGGGGACCCGCTTTTGACGAGCAGTACTTC
CASRIEGGPAFDEQYF
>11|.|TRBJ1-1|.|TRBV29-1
TGCAGCGTGCATCCGGGCACTGAAGCTTTCTTT
CSVHPGTEAFF
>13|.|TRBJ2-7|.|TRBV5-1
TGCGCCAGCAGCTTGGACACCCCTATCGAGCAGTACTTC
CASSLDTPIEQYF
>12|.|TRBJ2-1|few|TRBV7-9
TGTGCCAGCATCCCCCGGGGGCGCGAGCAGTTCTTC
CASIPRGREQFF
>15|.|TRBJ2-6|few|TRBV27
TGTGCCAGCAGTTTACCCCCCCCCGGGGCCAACGTCCTGACTTTC
CASSLPPPGANVLTF
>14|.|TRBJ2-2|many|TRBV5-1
TGCGCCAGCAGCTTTCTGGGAGACACCGGGGAGCTGTTTTTT
CASSFLGDTGELFF
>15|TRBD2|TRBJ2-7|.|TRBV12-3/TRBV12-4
TGTGCCAGCAGTTTTGCTAGCGGGGCCGTCTACGAGCAGTACTTC
CASSFASGAVYEQYF
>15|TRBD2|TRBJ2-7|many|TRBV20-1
TGCAGTGCCTCTGGGACTAGCGGGGATGACTACGAGCAGTACTTC
CSASGTSGDDYEQYF
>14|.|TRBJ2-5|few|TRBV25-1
TGTGCCAGCAGTGAATCAGGACCCCAAGAGACCCAGTACTTC
CASSESGPQETQYF
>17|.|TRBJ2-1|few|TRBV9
TGTGCCAGCAGCGCGGACCCGAGGGGGGGGTCCTACAATGAGCAGTTCTTC
CASSADPRGGSYNEQFF